This T cell receptor beta chain originates from a study of blood T cell repertoires in COVID-19. The overall study: The origin of the acute and convalescent COVID-19 samples was the United States, Italy and Spain.

As processed by the authors: Counts of nucleated cells, estimated from reference gene primer amplification, were obtained. Clones were read by immunoSEQ multiplex PCR, and TCRdb kept only the in-frame ones, dropping some. The D gene and trimming were derived from the DNA, and the V and J assignments and clone size from that table. The sample shows approximately 34,000 clones, 80% of them seen only once. This CDR3 spans 14 amino acids. V lost 0 bases to trimming and J lost 0 bases, with 6 bases between them. Germline CDR1 reads SGHRS; CDR2 reads YFSETQ. V usage is TRBV5-1 and J usage is TRBJ1-2; D gene unclear. The sequencing input was peripheral blood. This sequence originates from a woman in her 70s with acute or convalescent COVID-19. The DNA for the CDR3 is TGCGCCAGCAGCTTGGGAGGGACTAACTATGGCTACACCTTC. The encoded protein is CASSLGGTNYGYTF. The full variable domain, rest sourced from reference TRBV5-1 and TRBJ1-2, is KAGVTQTPRYLIKTRGQQVTLSCSPISGHRSVSWYQQTPGQGLQFLFEYFSETQRNKGNFPGRFSGRQFSNSRSEMNVSTLELGDSALYLCASSLGGTNYGYTFGSGTRLTVV.